The clone carrying this TCR beta chain has a single count. The sample originates from a study of blood T cell repertoires in COVID-19. CDR3 length: 14 residues. With 1 base clipped from V and 5 bases from J, the junction kept 4 bases outside the gene matches. CDR1 and CDR2 from the germline V gene are SEHNR and FQNEAQ (reference sequence). Data came from immunoSEQ multiplex PCR; TCRdb stores just in-frame clones and leaves some out. There are 300,000 to 450,000 clones in the sample; approximately 86% occur only once, and around 2.9% lies in the top ten. The V call is TRBV7-9, the J call TRBJ2-7, with 8 positions matching TRBD1. The specimen was peripheral blood. The receptor's source is a human donor in a cohort sampled during active COVID-19. This chain's CDR3 is CASSLDPGGHEQYF. The CDR3 DNA reads as TGTGCCAGCAGCTTAGACCCAGGGGGCCACGAGCAGTACTTC.